The clone carrying this T cell receptor beta chain was found a few times. The antigen remains unidentified. V was trimmed by 6 bases and J by 4 bases, leaving 16 bases between them. The CDR3 is 15 residues long. Per the germline V gene, CDR1 is SNHLY and CDR2 is FYNNEI. Graves' hyperthyroidism without ophthalmopathy progression within 18 months was termed stable. Researchers barred patients who had uncontrolled infection, other autoimmune disease, pregnancy or lactation. Every diagnosis used clinical symptoms, serum thyroxine and TRAb, thyroid ultrasound and orbital computed tomography. The sample belongs to a study of T cells in Graves' hyperthyroidism and ophthalmopathy. Amplified TCR beta CDR3 regions came from RNA transcripts. An initial round of RT-PCR targeting the TCR CDR3 relied on the HTBI primer set. TCRdb re-called the multiplex PCR reads with MiXCR, one entry per CDR3 protein. The data contain approximately 510,000 distinct CDR3 sequences, 20% to 25% of them singletons.

Findings and caveats of the study: Most thyroid-expanded clonotypes above 0.001 were also found in blood.

The source material was blood. The chain combines TRBV2 with TRBJ1-5; the D gene is possibly TRBD1 (6 bases). The sequence came from a man between 18 and 35 years old with Graves' hyperthyroidism. CDR3 residues: CASSSGHQGNQPQHF. The CDR3 nucleotides are TGTGCCAGCAGCTCGGGACACCAGGGGAATCAGCCCCAGCATTTT. Filled out from reference TRBV2 and TRBJ1-5, the complete variable domain reads EPEVTQTPSHQVTQMGQEVILRCVPISNHLYFYWYRQILGQKVEFLVSFYNNEISEKSEIFDDQFSVERPDGSNFTLKIRSTKLEDSAMYFCASSSGHQGNQPQHFGDGTRLSIL.